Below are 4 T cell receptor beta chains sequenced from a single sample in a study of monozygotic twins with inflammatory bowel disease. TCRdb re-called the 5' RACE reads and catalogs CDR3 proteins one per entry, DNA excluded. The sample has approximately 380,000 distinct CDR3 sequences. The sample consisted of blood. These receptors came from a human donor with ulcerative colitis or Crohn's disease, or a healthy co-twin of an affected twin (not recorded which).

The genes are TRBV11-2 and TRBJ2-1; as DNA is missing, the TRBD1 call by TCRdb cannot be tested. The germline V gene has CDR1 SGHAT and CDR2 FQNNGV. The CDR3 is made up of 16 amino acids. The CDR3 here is CASRPPLGSGYDEQFF.

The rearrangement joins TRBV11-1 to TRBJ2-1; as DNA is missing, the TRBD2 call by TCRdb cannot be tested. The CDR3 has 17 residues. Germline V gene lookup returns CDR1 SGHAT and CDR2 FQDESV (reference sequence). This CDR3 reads CASSPGLAGGTNNEQFF.

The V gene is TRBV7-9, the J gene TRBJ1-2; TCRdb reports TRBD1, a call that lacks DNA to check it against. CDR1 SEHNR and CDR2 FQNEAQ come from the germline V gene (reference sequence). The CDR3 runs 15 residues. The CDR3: CASSSGQGVNYGYTF.

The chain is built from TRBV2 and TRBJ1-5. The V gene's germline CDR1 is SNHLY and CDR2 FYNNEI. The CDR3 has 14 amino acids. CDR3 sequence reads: CASSYRLRNQPQHF.